This T cell receptor beta chain stems from a study of regulatory T cells in long-lasting Graves disease. Study conclusions and caveats: Favoring TRBV28, TRBJ1-2 and TRBJ2-5 was a feature seen in persistent disease.

This sample's time point: newly diagnosed GD, antithyroid drugs for less than 3 months. With RNA extracted from PBMCs as input, the TCR library was made. V was clipped by 6 bases and J by 0 bases, with 21 bases between them. The germline CDR1 and CDR2 sequences are DFQATT and SNEGSKA (reference sequence). CDR3 size: 17 residues. At least ten counts were recorded for this clonotype. Its antigen remains unidentified. CDR3 regions were amplified by Arm-PCR using iRepertoire HTBI primers to build TCR beta libraries. TCRdb reprocessed the multiplex PCR reads with MiXCR, giving one entry per CDR3 protein. Among a few hundred thousand distinct CDR3 sequences, about 11% were seen once, and the ten largest hold over 15%. These data are also associated with another study on T cells in Graves' hyperthyroidism and ophthalmopathy. That source adds: It was considered stable Graves' hyperthyroidism when ophthalmopathy did not progress within 18 months. Most thyroid clonotypes expanded above 0.001 appeared in blood too.

The chain combines TRBV20-1 with TRBJ1-5; D not resolved. The sample here was peripheral blood mononuclear cells (PBMCs), taken at new diagnosis, from a patient treated with antithyroid drugs. The source of this sequence is a young woman with Graves disease. The CDR3 DNA follows: TGCAGTGCGGGAGGACGGGAAGAATCTGGTAGCAATCAGCCCCAGCATTTT. This sequence encodes CSAGGREESGSNQPQHF.